This T cell receptor beta chain stems from a study of early T cells in non-severe SARS-CoV-2 infection. Whole-study results and caveats: Anti-spike CD8 responses were favored by VDJdb matching, which missed private and CD4 specificities.

The CDR3 is made up of 16 amino acids. The ends were cut back, 5 bases at V and 0 bases at J, with 15 bases in the middle. CDR1 is SGHTA, CDR2 FQGTGA, per germline. Separate cDNA molecules each had unique molecular identifiers attached to them. TCRdb re-called the 5' RACE reads through MiXCR, storing one row per CDR3 protein. The data contain roughly 66,000 distinct CDR3 sequences, approximately 8.3% of them singletons. A word on this clonotype: Antigen: not known.

The origin of this receptor is an adult who was a healthcare worker with PCR-confirmed SARS-CoV-2 infection or an uninfected control (not recorded which). Sequencing used whole blood. J is TRBJ2-3 and V is TRBV7-3; TRBD2 is a possible D gene (6 bases). The DNA for the CDR3 is TGTGCCAGCAGCCCGGGCGGGGCGCCTAGCACAGATACGCAGTATTTT. Translating it yields CASSPGGAPSTDTQYF. Full variable domain (rest looked up from reference TRBV7-3 and TRBJ2-3): GAGVSQTPSNKVTEKGKYVELRCDPISGHTALYWYRQSLGQGPEFLIYFQGTGAADDSGLPNDRFFAVRPEGSVSTLKIQRTERGDSAVYLCASSPGGAPSTDTQYFGPGTRLTVL.